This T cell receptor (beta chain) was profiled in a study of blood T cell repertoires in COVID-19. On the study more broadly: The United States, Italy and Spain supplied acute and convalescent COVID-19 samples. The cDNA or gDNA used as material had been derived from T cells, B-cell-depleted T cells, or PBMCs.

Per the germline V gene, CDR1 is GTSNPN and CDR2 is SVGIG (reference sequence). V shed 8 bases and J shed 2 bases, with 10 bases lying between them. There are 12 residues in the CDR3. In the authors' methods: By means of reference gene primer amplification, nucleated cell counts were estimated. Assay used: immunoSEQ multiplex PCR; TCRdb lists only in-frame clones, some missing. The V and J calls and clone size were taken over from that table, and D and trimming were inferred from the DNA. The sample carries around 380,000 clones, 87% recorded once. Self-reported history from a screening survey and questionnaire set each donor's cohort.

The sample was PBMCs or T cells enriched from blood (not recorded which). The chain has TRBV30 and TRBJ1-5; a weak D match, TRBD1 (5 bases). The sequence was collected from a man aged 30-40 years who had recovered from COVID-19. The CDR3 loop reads CALGQGNQPQHF. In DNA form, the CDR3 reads TGTGCCCTGGGGCAGGGCAATCAGCCCCAGCATTTT.